The next 5 T cell receptor beta chains were all read from a single sample in a study of T cell responses to AZD1222 COVID-19 vaccine. Sequenced by immunoSEQ multiplex PCR; TCRdb stores in-frame clones only, minus some. The sample has fewer than 140,000 clones; around 90% are singletons. This specimen consisted of peripheral blood, obtained on day 0 of AZD1222 vaccination. The receptors originated from an adult in good health.

This clone was seen once. The rearrangement joins TRBV21-1 to TRBJ2-2; the D call in the table, TRBD1, was not verified against the DNA. TRBV21-1 counts as a pseudogene. CDR3 length: 17 amino acids. The CDR3 region has the DNA TGTGCCAGCATCCTCCGGGACACACACTTGAACACCGGGGAGCTGTTTTTT. Encoded protein: CASILRDTHLNTGELFF.

The rearrangement joins TRBV7-2 to TRBJ2-5; 12 bases map to TRBD2. J lost 4 bases, V lost 5 bases, and 14 bases had no gene match. The CDR3 is 18 amino acids. Germline V gene sequence: CDR1 SGHTA, CDR2 FQGNSA. The CDR3 sequence is CASSPGGLAGGYGETQYF. The CDR3 DNA is TGTGCCAGCAGCCCAGGGGGACTAGCGGGTGGGTATGGAGAGACCCAGTACTTC.

V gene TRBV9 combines with J gene TRBJ1-5, with a possible D match to TRBD1 (5 bases). This CDR3 is built from 14 residues. The germline gives CDR1 SGDLS, CDR2 YYNGEE. Trimming stripped 0 bases from V and 4 bases from J, with 8 bases between. The CDR3: CASSVGAGNQPQHF. CDR3 coding DNA: TGTGCCAGCAGCGTAGGCGCAGGGAATCAGCCCCAGCATTTT.

This clone has only a few counts. J is TRBJ1-5 and V is TRBV11-2, with a weak D call TRBD1 (5 bases). Germline V CDR1 and CDR2: SGHAT, FQNNGV. Trimming removed 6 bases at V and 3 bases at J, with 12 bases between. This CDR3 is 14 amino acids long. The DNA for the CDR3 is TGTGCCAGCAGTCAATCGGACACCAATCAGCCCCAGCATTTT. Amino acid sequence: CASSQSDTNQPQHF.

The gene calls are TRBV5-1 and TRBJ2-1; D is unresolved. V lost 4 bases to trimming and J lost 0 bases, with 14 bases between them. The length of the CDR3 is 16 residues. CDR1 and CDR2 from the germline V gene are SGHRS and YFSETQ. The CDR3 loop is CASSLDPSSSYNEQFF. Written as DNA, the CDR3 is TGCGCCAGCAGCCTGGACCCTTCGAGCTCCTACAATGAGCAGTTCTTC.